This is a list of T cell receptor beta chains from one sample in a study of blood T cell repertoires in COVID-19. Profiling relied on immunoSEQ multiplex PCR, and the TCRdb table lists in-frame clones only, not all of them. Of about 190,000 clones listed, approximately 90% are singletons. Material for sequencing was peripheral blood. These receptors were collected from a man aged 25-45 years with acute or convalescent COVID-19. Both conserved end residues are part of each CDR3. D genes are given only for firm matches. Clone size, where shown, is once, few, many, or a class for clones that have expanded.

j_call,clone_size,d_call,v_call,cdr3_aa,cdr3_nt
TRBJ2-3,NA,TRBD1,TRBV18,CASSQNSGGSSTDTQYF,TGTGCCAGCTCACAGAACTCAGGGGGCTCTAGCACAGATACGCAGTATTTT
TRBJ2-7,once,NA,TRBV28,CASGLTYEQYF,TGTGCCAGCGGGCTTACCTACGAGCAGTACTTC
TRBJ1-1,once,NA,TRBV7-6,CASSVYMNTEAFF,TGTGCCAGCAGCGTATACATGAACACTGAAGCTTTCTTT
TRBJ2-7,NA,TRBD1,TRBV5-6,CASSLTGADEQYF,TGTGCCAGCAGCTTGACAGGGGCCGACGAGCAGTACTTC
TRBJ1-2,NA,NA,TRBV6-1,CASSEAGLGWGRGYTF,TGTGCCAGCAGTGAAGCTGGGTTGGGCTGGGGGCGAGGCTACACCTTC
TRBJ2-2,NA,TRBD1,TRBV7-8,CASSPGTGGPGELFF,TGTGCCAGCAGTCCCGGGACAGGGGGCCCCGGGGAGCTGTTTTTT
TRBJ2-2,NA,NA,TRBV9,CASSTTGGYTGELFF,TGTGCCAGCAGCACGACGGGGGGCTACACCGGGGAGCTGTTTTTT
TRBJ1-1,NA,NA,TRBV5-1,CASSPGQNTEAFF,TGCGCCAGCAGCCCCGGACAGAACACTGAAGCTTTCTTT
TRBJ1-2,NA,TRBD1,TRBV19,CASTYGQGEGYTF,TGTGCCAGTACGTATGGACAGGGAGAAGGCTACACCTTC
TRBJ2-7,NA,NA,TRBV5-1,CASSLEQSYEQYF,TGCGCCAGCAGCTTGGAACAGAGCTACGAGCAGTACTTC
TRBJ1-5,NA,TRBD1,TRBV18,CASSRQGDNQPQHF,TGTGCCAGCTCACGTCAGGGGGACAATCAGCCCCAGCATTTT
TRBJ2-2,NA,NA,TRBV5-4,CASSSSTADGELFF,TGTGCCAGCAGCTCGTCGACAGCAGACGGGGAGCTGTTTTTT
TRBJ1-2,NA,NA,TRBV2,CASSGQTLGYTF,TGTGCCAGCAGTGGACAGACTCTTGGCTACACCTTC
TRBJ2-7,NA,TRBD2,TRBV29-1,CSVDLRASGRIEQYF,TGCAGCGTTGATCTACGGGCTAGCGGGAGAATAGAGCAGTACTTC
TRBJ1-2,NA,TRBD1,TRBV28,CASSLGGQGSGYTF,TGTGCCAGCAGTTTAGGGGGACAGGGCAGTGGCTACACCTTC
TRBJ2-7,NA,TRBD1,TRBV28,CASSRLRQGLGEQYF,TGTGCCAGCAGCCGATTGAGACAGGGGTTGGGCGAGCAGTACTTC
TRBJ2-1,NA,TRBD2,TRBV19,CASTPLAGGAYNEQFF,TGTGCCAGTACCCCACTAGCGGGAGGAGCCTACAATGAGCAGTTCTTC
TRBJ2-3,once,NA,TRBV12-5,CASAQGSGTDTQYF,TGTGCTAGTGCCCAGGGGTCAGGCACAGATACGCAGTATTTT
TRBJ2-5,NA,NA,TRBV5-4,CASSQGSAETQYF,TGTGCCAGCAGCCAGGGTTCCGCGGAGACCCAGTACTTC
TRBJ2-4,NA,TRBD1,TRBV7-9,CASSPTGGKDIQYF,TGTGCCAGCAGCCCGACAGGGGGCAAGGACATTCAGTACTTC
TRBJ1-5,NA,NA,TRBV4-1,CASSQPSDRLNQPQHF,TGCGCCAGCAGCCAACCCAGCGACAGGTTAAATCAGCCCCAGCATTTT
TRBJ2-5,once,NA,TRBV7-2,CASSSPGVERETQYF,TGTGCCAGCAGCTCACCGGGGGTGGAGCGGGAGACCCAGTACTTC
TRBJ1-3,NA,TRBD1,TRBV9,CASSGQVAGNTIYF,TGTGCCAGCTCGGGACAGGTAGCTGGAAACACCATATATTTT
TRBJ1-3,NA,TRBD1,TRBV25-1,CASSGDSYSGNTIYF,TGTGCCAGCAGTGGGGACAGCTACTCTGGAAACACCATATATTTT
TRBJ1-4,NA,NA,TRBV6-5,CASSRAGTTPEKLFF,TGTGCCAGCAGTAGAGCCGGGACAACCCCTGAAAAACTGTTTTTT
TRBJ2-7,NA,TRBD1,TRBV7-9,CASSPGQGKVSYEQYF,TGTGCCAGCAGCCCAGGACAGGGGAAAGTATCCTACGAGCAGTACTTC
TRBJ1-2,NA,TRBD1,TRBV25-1,CASSARDRFYGYTF,TGTGCCAGCAGCGCCCGGGACAGGTTCTATGGCTACACCTTC